This entry features one T cell receptor (beta chain) sequence. Its antigen has not been determined. No much larger clone exists at a distance of one base, and base qualities are not known. Unmatched junction bases come to 7, with V trimmed by 6 bases and J by 3 bases. CDR1 and CDR2 are drawn from the germline V gene: MNHEY, SVGAGI. Taken from cysteine to phenylalanine, the CDR3 has 14 residues. The sequence is cut down to CDR3 DNA, 42 bases in frame from base 1. The data were taken from a study of OX40 agonist ivuxolimab in advanced cancers. For the wider study: The costimulatory receptor OX40 (CD134) was targeted by ivuxolimab, a fully human IgG2 agonistic monoclonal antibody. Intravenous ivuxolimab was administered to patients every 2 weeks at six dose levels: 0.01, 0.1, 0.3, 1.5, 3 and 10 mg/kg. Among the roughly 52 dose-escalation patients, approximately 20 had hepatocellular carcinoma, approximately 15 melanoma, 9 renal cell carcinoma and 9 head and neck cancer. The dose-escalation cohort was 82.7% male with a mean age of about 65 years, ranging from about 23 to 85. Prior anti-PD-1, anti-PD-L1 or anti-CTLA-4 therapy was permitted, and roughly two fifths of dose-escalation patients had received checkpoint inhibitors. Partial responses were achieved by three dose-escalation patients, of whom one had hepatocellular carcinoma and two had cutaneous melanoma. The purpose of peripheral TCRbeta sequencing was to test whether ivuxolimab changed TCR sequence diversity and led to clonal T-cell expansion. The monotherapy dose-escalation portion (N of about 50 patients) of the phase I ivuxolimab trial is reported in the paper.

Paper-wide results and their limitations: Low levels of normalized T-cell clonal expansion were also shown by some nonresponding patients. At doses of 0.1 to 3.0 mg/kg, clonal expansion of both CD4+ and CD8+ T cells in blood was seen between baseline and week 6. The antigen specificity of the peripheral T cells that underwent clonal expansion was not determined. In the 0.1-3.0 mg/kg groups, partial responders were among the patients with the lowest normalized peripheral clonal expansion, particularly in CD8+ T cells. On average, CD8+ T cells showed more expanded clones than CD4+ T cells after ivuxolimab.

The trial excluded patients who had a history of autoimmune disease or who were on systemic immunosuppression. Peripheral blood for TCR sequencing was drawn from every dose cohort at baseline, at cycle 4 day 1 and at cycle 7 day 1. Samples were obtained from an open-label, multicenter, first-in-human phase I dose-escalation trial of ivuxolimab. The trial enrolled adults with locally advanced or metastatic head and neck squamous cell, hepatocellular, melanoma or renal cell carcinoma. Before TCR sequencing, CD4+ and CD8+ T cells were separately sorted from peripheral blood. Genomic DNA was isolated from the sorted cells so that the TCRbeta CDR3 region could be sequenced. TCRbeta CDR3 regions were sequenced using the immunoSEQ Assay. In its TCRdb copy, this immuneACCESS table keeps in-frame sequences only and misses some clones. Where compared with another copy, unresolved V genes explain less than half of these, and the others have no known cause. The sample table lists about 60,000 clones, about 89% of them with a count of one. The ten largest account for roughly 1.1% of the sample.

Sequenced material: CD4+ or CD8+ T cells sorted from blood, taken in a trial of the OX40 agonist ivuxolimab. The sequence links TRBV6-5 to TRBJ1-1, with 7 central nucleotides matching TRBD1. The TCR sequence derives from an adult with an advanced solid tumor such as melanoma, head and neck, liver or kidney cancer. The DNA is TGTGCCAGCAGACAAACAACAGGGGACACTGAAGCTTTCTTT. The resulting protein is CASRQTTGDTEAFF.